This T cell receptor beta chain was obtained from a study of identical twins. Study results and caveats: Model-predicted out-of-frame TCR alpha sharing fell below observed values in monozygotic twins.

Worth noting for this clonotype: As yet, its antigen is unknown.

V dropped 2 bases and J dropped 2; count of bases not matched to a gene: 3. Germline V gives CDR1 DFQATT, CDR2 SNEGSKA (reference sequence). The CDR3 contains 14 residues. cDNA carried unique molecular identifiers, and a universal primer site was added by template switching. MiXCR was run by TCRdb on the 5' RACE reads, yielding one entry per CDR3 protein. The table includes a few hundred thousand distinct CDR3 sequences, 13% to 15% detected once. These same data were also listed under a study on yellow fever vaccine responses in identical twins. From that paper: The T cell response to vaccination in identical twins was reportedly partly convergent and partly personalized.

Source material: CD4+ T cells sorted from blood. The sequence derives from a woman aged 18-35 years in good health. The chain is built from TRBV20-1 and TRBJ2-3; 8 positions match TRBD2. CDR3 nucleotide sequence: TGCAGTGCTAGAATCGGACTAGCCACAGATACGCAGTATTTT. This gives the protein CSARIGLATDTQYF.